Listed below are T cell receptor beta chains from one sample, sequenced in a study of cytomegalovirus exposure and HLA in healthy donors. Repertoires were generated with immunoSEQ multiplex PCR, while TCRdb's copy carries only in-frame clones and drops some. The sample has 180,000 or so clones, about 80% seen once. Sequences were obtained from PBMCs. The receptors come from a man between 18 and 35 years old in good health and CMV-seronegative. CDR3s include the opening cysteine and the closing phenylalanine or tryptophan. Clone size is shown for a subset of rows, as once, few, many or a class of expanded clone.

J gene: TRBJ2-7
clone size: medium-sized
V gene: TRBV19
CDR3 protein: CARGSGSYEQYF

J gene: TRBJ2-1
clone size: -
V gene: TRBV19
CDR3 protein: CASSVRTARSYNEQFF

J gene: TRBJ2-2
clone size: once
V gene: TRBV18
CDR3 protein: CANAVRETGELFF

J gene: TRBJ2-5
clone size: -
V gene: TRBV2
CDR3 protein: CASSEKTFQETQYF

J gene: TRBJ1-2
clone size: -
V gene: TRBV18
CDR3 protein: CASSARDRVYGYTF

J gene: TRBJ2-2
clone size: -
V gene: TRBV11-2
CDR3 protein: CASSWPRGGELFF

J gene: TRBJ2-6
clone size: -
V gene: TRBV27
CDR3 protein: CASSRTTEYTGANVLTF

J gene: TRBJ1-4
clone size: -
V gene: TRBV9
CDR3 protein: CASSVGQVPNEKLFF

J gene: TRBJ2-3
clone size: -
V gene: TRBV30
CDR3 protein: CAWAPGRKADTQYF

J gene: -
clone size: -
V gene: TRBV30
CDR3 protein: CAWSVRRVGTGGYEQYF

J gene: TRBJ2-7
clone size: -
V gene: TRBV13
CDR3 protein: CASSDRLAGPPREQYF

J gene: TRBJ2-7
clone size: -
V gene: TRBV7-8
CDR3 protein: CASSLADRDKQYF

J gene: TRBJ1-4
clone size: once
V gene: TRBV11-3
CDR3 protein: CASSLGTGYGEKLFF

J gene: TRBJ2-7
clone size: -
V gene: TRBV14
CDR3 protein: CASSQNQGDKQYF

J gene: TRBJ1-5
clone size: -
V gene: TRBV2
CDR3 protein: CASSEASWAVGQPQHF

J gene: TRBJ2-2
clone size: -
V gene: TRBV12-2
CDR3 protein: CASRLAELGYSPANTGELFF

J gene: TRBJ2-3
clone size: once
V gene: TRBV7-9
CDR3 protein: CASTGTSGRTLYF

J gene: TRBJ2-2
clone size: -
V gene: TRBV7-6
CDR3 protein: CASSLRVVGSRDTGELFF

J gene: TRBJ1-1
clone size: -
V gene: TRBV7-8
CDR3 protein: CASSFQGTEAFF

J gene: TRBJ2-1
clone size: -
V gene: TRBV18
CDR3 protein: CASSRDIYEQFF

J gene: TRBJ2-7
clone size: -
V gene: TRBV6-5
CDR3 protein: CASSYGQSSYEQYF

J gene: TRBJ2-7
clone size: -
V gene: TRBV10-1
CDR3 protein: CASSAGTGLEAGDFYEQYF

J gene: TRBJ2-7
clone size: -
V gene: TRBV7-9
CDR3 protein: CASSSITTREPNIHEQYF

J gene: TRBJ2-1
clone size: -
V gene: TRBV10-2
CDR3 protein: CASSESDLYYNEQFF

J gene: TRBJ2-1
clone size: -
V gene: TRBV13
CDR3 protein: CASSLSGGRSNEQFF

J gene: TRBJ1-5
clone size: -
V gene: TRBV7-2
CDR3 protein: CASSPDRAGQPQHF

J gene: TRBJ2-3
clone size: -
V gene: TRBV18
CDR3 protein: CASSVLAGGPDTQYF